This T cell receptor (beta chain) was profiled in a study of blood T cell repertoires in COVID-19. Participants were aged about 18 to 89 years from approximately 23 US areas. Donors in Cohort 3 counted as recovered after two negative PCRs, clearance, or symptom resolution. The CDR3 is made up of 14 amino acids. Between the trimmed V and J ends, which lost 4 bases and 6 bases, there was a span of 13 bases. Germline-derived CDR1 and CDR2 are LGHNA and YNFKEQ. Authors' processing steps: Scientists estimated how many nucleated cells there were by amplifying reference gene primers. Profiling relied on immunoSEQ multiplex PCR, and the TCRdb table lists in-frame clones only, not all of them. V and J calls and clone size are given by that table; D and trimming were obtained from the DNA. The profile shows approximately 180,000 clones, roughly 85% of them singletons.

The sequenced material came from PBMCs or T cells enriched from blood (not recorded which). The clonotype originates from a man between 40 and 49 years old who had recovered from COVID-19. The rearrangement links TRBV4-2 to TRBJ2-1; unclear D gene. DNA for the CDR3: TGTGCCAGCAGCCGACGCGGTGTCGGCAATGAGCAGTTCTTC. Amino acids: CASSRRGVGNEQFF.